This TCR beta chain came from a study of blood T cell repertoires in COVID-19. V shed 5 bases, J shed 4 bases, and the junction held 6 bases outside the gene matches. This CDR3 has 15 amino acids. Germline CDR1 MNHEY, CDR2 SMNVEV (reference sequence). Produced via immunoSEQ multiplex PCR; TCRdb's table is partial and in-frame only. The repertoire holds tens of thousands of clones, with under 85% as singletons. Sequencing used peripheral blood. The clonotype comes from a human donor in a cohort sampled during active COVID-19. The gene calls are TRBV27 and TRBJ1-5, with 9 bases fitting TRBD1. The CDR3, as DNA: TGTGCCAGCAGTCCCGGGACAGGGCCGAATCAGCCCCAGCATTTT. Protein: CASSPGTGPNQPQHF.